The 18 T cell receptor beta chains reported below all come from one sample, sequenced in a study of cytomegalovirus exposure and HLA in healthy donors. Researchers ran the PCR with 60 Vbeta and 13 Jbeta primers. Only in-frame clones appear in the TCRdb table, and some are missing; sequencing was by immunoSEQ multiplex PCR. The sample carries roughly 120,000 clones, around 68% recorded once. Sequencing was performed on PBMCs. The receptor source for this set is a woman between 50 and 59 years old in good health and CMV-seropositive.

This clone was recorded once. The chain couples TRBV4-3 to TRBJ1-5, with D maybe TRBD1 (6 bases). The CDR3 has 15 amino acids. Germline CDR1 LGHNA, CDR2 YSLEER. With 0 bases removed from V and 5 bases from J, the gap between germline ends came to 11 bases. In DNA, the CDR3 is TGCGCCAGCAGCCAAGACGGACAGCGCTATCAGCCCCAGCATTTT. Translating gives CASSQDGQRYQPQHF.

This clone showed up just a few times. J is TRBJ1-1 and V is TRBV5-4; D is perhaps TRBD1 (5 bases). This CDR3 is 13 amino acids long. Germline CDR1 SGHNT, CDR2 YYREEE (reference sequence). V gave up 4 bases and J gave up 1 base, with 8 bases separating them. The CDR3 protein is CASSGGGNTEAFF. In nucleotides, the CDR3 is TGTGCCAGCAGCGGGGGAGGGAACACTGAAGCTTTCTTT. Together with reference TRBV5-4 and TRBJ1-1, the CDR3 gives the full variable domain: ETGVTQSPTHLIKTRGQQVTLRCSSQSGHNTVSWYQQALGQGPQFIFQYYREEENGRGNFPPRFSGLQFPNYSSELNVNALELDDSALYLCASSGGGNTEAFFGQGTRLTVV.

The J gene is TRBJ1-2, the V gene TRBV5-1; 9 bases line up with TRBD1. The CDR3 contains 16 residues. Germline loops: CDR1 SGHRS, CDR2 YFSETQ. The junction had 11 bases not matched to a gene; V was cut back by 4 bases and J by 4 bases. Here the CDR3 DNA reads TGCGCCAGCAGCCGAATAGCACAGGGGGCGGGCTATGGCTACACCTTC. Translating it yields CASSRIAQGAGYGYTF.

CDR3 nucleotide sequence: TGTGCCAGCAGCCAAGATGGGACTAGCGGAGACTACAATGAGCAGTTCTTC. Amino acid sequence: CASSQDGTSGDYNEQFF. V is TRBV4-2 and J is TRBJ2-1; 11 bases agree with TRBD2. The V gene's germline CDR1 is LGHNA and CDR2 YNFKEQ. The CDR3 totals 17 residues. The V gene end was trimmed by 0 bases and the J gene end by 3 bases; junction bases not matched to a gene: 4.

The rearrangement uses TRBV7-2 and TRBJ1-5; D is unresolved. V lost 4 bases and J 4 bases, leaving 5 bases between the germline ends. Per the germline V gene, CDR1 is SGHTA and CDR2 is FQGNSA. This CDR3 has 12 residues. As DNA, the CDR3 is TGTGCCAGCAGCTCCTATAATCAGCCCCAGCATTTT. Amino acids: CASSSYNQPQHF.

This clone ranks as medium-sized. The chain is built from TRBV27 and TRBJ2-7; a possible D gene is TRBD2 (5 bases). CDR1 is MNHEY and CDR2 is SMNVEV in the germline V gene (reference sequence). Trimming pared 5 bases from V and 7 bases from J, leaving 15 bases between. The CDR3 covers 13 residues. Here the CDR3 reads CASSPTVAGEQYF. The CDR3 DNA sequence: TGTGCCAGCAGTCCTACCGTCGCGGGTGAGCAGTACTTC.

Details on this clone: Sequence at one end of the junction differs from germline and may be a read error. This rearrangement joins TRBV19 to TRBJ2-1; 12 bases align to TRBD2. Germline V gene data show CDR1 as LNHDA and CDR2 as SQIVND (reference sequence). The CDR3 runs 18 residues. In DNA form, the CDR3 reads TGTGCCAGTAGTATAGGAATAACTAGCGGGAGGAATTTCAATGAGCAATTCTTC. It yields the protein CASSIGITSGRNFNEQFF.

This CDR3 reads CSVDGTASTDTQYF. The CDR3 coding sequence is TGCAGCGTTGACGGGACTGCTAGCACAGATACGCAGTATTTT. This rearrangement joins TRBV29-1 to TRBJ2-3, with a weak D call TRBD2 (6 bases). The CDR3 has 14 amino acids. V gave up 3 bases and J gave up 0 bases, with 10 bases separating them. Germline V gene data show CDR1 as SQVTM and CDR2 as ANQGSEA.

The gene calls are TRBV6-5 and TRBJ1-1; D is uncertain. V lost 4 bases and J 10 bases, leaving 13 bases between the germline ends. CDR1 is MNHEY and CDR2 is SVGAGI in the germline V gene. This CDR3 is built from 12 residues. CDR3 protein: CASSSSTRRAFF. The CDR3 DNA reads TGTGCCAGCAGTTCCTCCACCCGGAGAGCTTTCTTT.

This clone was counted a single time. The chain recombines TRBV30 with TRBJ1-1, with D possibly matching TRBD1 (5 bases). CDR1 and CDR2 (germline): GTSNPN, SVGIG (reference sequence). The length of the CDR3 is 15 residues. Trimming left V 5 bases short and J 0 bases short, with 16 bases between. The CDR3 reads CAWGALGQMNTEAFF. The CDR3 DNA reads as TGTGCCTGGGGGGCGTTAGGGCAGATGAACACTGAAGCTTTCTTT.

The chain joins TRBV7-2 to TRBJ2-5; TRBD2 agrees at 9 bases. The CDR3 covers 15 residues. In germline, CDR1 is SGHTA, CDR2 FQGNSA. J gave up 5 bases and V 5 bases, and 9 bases lay outside the gene matches. The CDR3 reads CASSHQAGGSETQYF. The CDR3 DNA reads as TGTGCCAGCAGCCATCAGGCGGGAGGGTCGGAGACCCAGTACTTC.

The rearrangement uses TRBV28 and TRBJ2-3, with 11 nucleotides matching TRBD2. The germline V gene has CDR1 MDHEN and CDR2 SYDVKM. V gave up 5 bases and J gave up 3 bases; unmatched junction bases: 1. This CDR3 has 14 amino acids. CDR3 sequence: CASSRLAGTDTQYF. CDR3 nucleotides: TGTGCCAGCAGTCGACTAGCGGGGACAGATACGCAGTATTTT.

V gene TRBV6-1 combines with J gene TRBJ2-7; 10 nucleotides match TRBD1. The germline V gene encodes CDR1 MNHNS and CDR2 SASEGT. The CDR3 is 14 amino acids. Trimming took 7 bases from V and 2 from J; bases not matched to a gene: 5. The CDR3 DNA reads as TGTGCCAGCAACCGGGACAGGGGACCCTACGAGCAGTACTTC. This sequence encodes CASNRDRGPYEQYF.

The genes are TRBV19 and TRBJ1-2; 7 nucleotides agree with TRBD1. Germline values: CDR1 LNHDA, CDR2 SQIVND (reference sequence). CDR3 length: 14 residues. Trimming took 6 bases from V and 8 from J; bases not matched to a gene: 12. The CDR3 region has the DNA TGTGCCAGTAGCGCAGACAGGGTGAGGGGCGGCTACACCTTC. As protein: CASSADRVRGGYTF.

V is TRBV4-3 and J is TRBJ2-5; D perhaps matches TRBD2 (5 bases). The germline V and J ends were trimmed by 4 bases and 1 base, with 10 bases remaining between them. Per the germline V gene, CDR1 is LGHNA and CDR2 is YSLEER. This CDR3 region has 14 residues. CDR3 bases: TGCGCCAGCAGCCTCGGACTGGTCCAAGAGACCCAGTACTTC. Protein: CASSLGLVQETQYF.

This chain connects TRBV27 to TRBJ1-2; D might be TRBD1 (5 bases). The CDR3 totals 14 residues. V shed 3 bases and J shed 6 bases, with 14 bases lying between them. Germline lookup yields CDR1 MNHEY and CDR2 SMNVEV (reference sequence). This CDR3 is CASSLGLGGDGYTF. The DNA of the CDR3 is TGTGCCAGCAGTTTGGGACTGGGAGGTGATGGCTACACCTTC.

V and J are TRBV28 and TRBJ1-2, with TRBD1 identical over 9 bases. CDR3 size: 16 residues. V shed 6 bases, J shed 4 bases, and the junction held 12 bases outside the gene matches. Germline V gives CDR1 MDHEN, CDR2 SYDVKM. The DNA for the CDR3 is TGTGCCAGCAGCAATCCGGGACAGGGTAATCGCTATGGCTACACCTTC. Amino acid sequence: CASSNPGQGNRYGYTF.

In its sample, this clone was seen many times. The chain is built from TRBV30 and TRBJ1-1; D remains unclear. Trimming took off 0 bases at V and 0 bases at J, with 5 bases between the two ends. The CDR3 covers 13 residues. CDR1 is GTSNPN, CDR2 SVGIG, per germline (reference sequence). The CDR3: CAWSVAVNTEAFF. As DNA, the CDR3 is TGTGCCTGGAGTGTAGCGGTGAACACTGAAGCTTTCTTT.